One sample yielded the 30 T cell receptor beta chains listed below, sequenced in a study of patients and donors after allogeneic stem cell transplantation. TCRdb itself ran the RT-PCR reads through MiXCR, one entry per CDR3 protein. Among hundreds of thousands of distinct CDR3 sequences listed, 16% were seen once. Input material: blood, either unsorted or a sorted T cell fraction (not recorded which). The source is a human donor who was either an allogeneic HSCT recipient or a stem cell or donor lymphocyte infusion donor (not recorded which). It is not recorded whose cells these are; they may come from a transplant donor.

The sample holds a few counts of this clonotype. This sequence joins TRBV6-5 and TRBJ1-2; no clear D gene. This CDR3 has 15 residues. Germline V gene lookup returns CDR1 MNHEY and CDR2 SVGAGI. Trimming removed 1 base from V and 4 bases from J, with 13 bases in between. The CDR3 region is CASSYLRAEAYGYTF. The CDR3 coding sequence is TGTGCCAGCAGTTACTTAAGGGCGGAAGCCTATGGCTACACCTTC.

The chain links TRBV7-9 to TRBJ1-4, with 11 bases matching TRBD1. Trimming took 5 bases from V and 7 from J; bases not matched to a gene: 6. Germline CDR1 reads SEHNR; CDR2 reads FQNEAQ (reference sequence). This CDR3 spans 15 amino acids. CDR3 DNA: TGTGCCAGCAGCCAGGGACAGGGGGTTGGTGAAAAACTGTTTTTT. Protein product: CASSQGQGVGEKLFF.

This clonotype was counted many times. The chain combines TRBV24-1 with TRBJ2-2, with 7 nucleotides matching TRBD1. Losses at the gene ends were 9 bases for V and 3 bases for J; bases not matched to a gene: 3. Germline CDR1 is KGHDR and CDR2 is SFDVKD. The CDR3 totals 13 residues. CDR3 DNA sequence: TGTGCCACCGGGGGACAGCACACCGGGGAGCTGTTTTTT. Translation: CATGGQHTGELFF.

This clonotype came up many times. The chain employs TRBV7-8 and TRBJ2-1, with 16 bases identical to TRBD2. The trim removed 5 bases at V and 4 bases at J, leaving 11 bases unmatched. CDR1 is SGHVS and CDR2 is FQNEAQ in the germline V gene. The CDR3 extends over 19 amino acids. The chain's CDR3 is CASSQAGTSGRGLYNEQFF. CDR3 nucleotide sequence: TGTGCCAGCAGCCAGGCCGGGACTAGCGGGAGGGGACTATACAATGAGCAGTTCTTC. Looking up the rest from reference TRBV7-8 and TRBJ2-1 gives the full variable domain: GAGVSQSPRYKVAKRGQDVALRCDPISGHVSLFWYQQALGQGPEFLTYFQNEAQLDKSGLPSDRFFAERPEGSVSTLKIQRTQQEDSAVYLCASSQAGTSGRGLYNEQFFGPGTRLTVL.

This clonotype was picked up a small number of times. This chain connects TRBV7-3 to TRBJ2-3; 8 bases line up with TRBD2. CDR3 length: 15 amino acids. The trim removed 4 bases at V and 3 bases at J, leaving 6 bases unmatched. Germline CDR1 SGHTA, CDR2 FQGTGA. The CDR3 region has the DNA TGTGCCAGCAGCTCCGGGGGGGCCTGGACAGATACGCAGTATTTT. It specifies CASSSGGAWTDTQYF.

V usage is TRBV7-9 and J usage is TRBJ2-3; 8 bases map to TRBD2. The CDR3 runs 17 residues. V was pared by 1 base and J by 0 bases, with 6 bases of the junction left unmatched. Germline V gene sequence: CDR1 SEHNR, CDR2 FQNEAQ (reference sequence). The CDR3 nucleotides read TGTGCCAGCAGCTTAGAGGGCACTAGCGGAAGCACAGATACGCAGTATTTT. It is translated as CASSLEGTSGSTDTQYF. Filled out from reference TRBV7-9 and TRBJ2-3, the complete variable domain reads DTGVSQNPRHKITKRGQNVTFRCDPISEHNRLYWYRQTLGQGPEFLTYFQNEAQLEKSRLLSDRFSAERPKGSFSTLEIQRTEQGDSAMYLCASSLEGTSGSTDTQYFGPGTRLTVL.

This clonotype was seen ten or more times. V and J are TRBV24-1 and TRBJ2-2; 7 nucleotides match TRBD1. V shed 0 bases, J shed 0 bases, and the junction held 9 bases outside the gene matches. The CDR3 loop spans 19 amino acids. CDR1 and CDR2 from the germline V gene are KGHDR and SFDVKD. The CDR3 nucleotides read TGTGCCACCAGTGATTTGGACCGGGACAGAGTTACGAACACCGGGGAGCTGTTTTTT. This translates into CATSDLDRDRVTNTGELFF.

The V call is TRBV6-1, the J call TRBJ1-2; D is unresolved. The germline V gene has CDR1 MNHNS and CDR2 SASEGT. The V gene lost 2 bases and the J gene lost 1 base, with 17 bases spanning the gap. This CDR3 contains 17 residues. In DNA form, the CDR3 reads TGTGCCAGCAGTGAACCTTGGGGTATGCGGTATAACTATGGCTACACCTTC. This encodes CASSEPWGMRYNYGYTF.

In this sample, this clonotype turned up a few times. The chain employs TRBV3-1 and TRBJ1-2; the D gene is possibly TRBD1 (5 bases). This CDR3 has 15 residues. V gave up 2 bases and J gave up 5 bases, with 15 bases separating them. The germline V gene encodes CDR1 LGHDT and CDR2 YNNKEL (reference sequence). The CDR3 is CASSQPGTGGYGYTF. The CDR3 DNA sequence: TGTGCCAGCAGCCAACCCGGGACGGGAGGTTATGGCTACACCTTC.

The chain uses TRBV29-1 and TRBJ2-1; D gene unclear. This CDR3 has 13 amino acids. The V gene's germline CDR1 is SQVTM and CDR2 ANQGSEA. Trimming cost V 3 bases and J 1 base, with 7 bases left between them. CDR3 bases: TGCAGCGTTGAGGCGGATTCCTACAATGAGCAGTTCTTC. Translating gives CSVEADSYNEQFF.

Only a few counts were recorded for this clonotype. This chain uses TRBV12-3 or TRBV12-4 with TRBJ2-4, with D possibly matching TRBD1 (5 bases). V was shortened by 1 base and J by 3 bases, with 7 bases between the two germline ends. The CDR3 runs to 14 residues. Written as DNA, the CDR3 is TGTGCCAGCAGTTTAGGGCAGGGCAAAAACATTCAGTACTTC. Its translation is CASSLGQGKNIQYF.

V usage is TRBV9 and J usage is TRBJ2-1; 12 bases map to TRBD2. Germline V CDR1 and CDR2: SGDLS, YYNGEE. This CDR3 has 17 amino acids. With V trimmed by 0 bases and J by 8 bases, 9 bases remained unmatched. CDR3 protein: CASSVGASGRAGDEQFF. CDR3 nucleotides: TGTGCCAGCAGCGTAGGGGCTAGCGGGAGGGCCGGGGATGAGCAGTTCTTC.

The CDR3 here is CASTPGQGAYTIYF. In DNA, the CDR3 is TGTGCCAGCACCCCGGGACAGGGGGCATACACCATATATTTT. The chain uses TRBV6-1 and TRBJ1-3, with 12 bases aligning to TRBD1. The CDR3 totals 14 residues. Germline assignment: CDR1 MNHNS and CDR2 SASEGT. V trimming: 7 bases; J trimming: 8 bases; junction bases outside the gene matches: 6.

In DNA, the CDR3 is TGTGCCAGCAGCGTAGGTACGACCCGCAATCAGCCCCAGCATTTT. Its protein product is CASSVGTTRNQPQHF. This chain connects TRBV9 to TRBJ1-5; D remains ambiguous. The CDR3 covers 15 residues. Trimming cost V 0 bases and J 2 bases, with 9 bases left between them. CDR1 is SGDLS and CDR2 is YYNGEE in the germline V gene.

This clonotype was counted at least ten times. The chain has TRBV29-1 and TRBJ1-1; 9 bases line up with TRBD1. V lost 7 bases, J lost 5 bases, and 8 bases stayed unmatched. The CDR3 loop spans 13 amino acids. Germline loops: CDR1 SQVTM, CDR2 ANQGSEA. The CDR3 nucleotides are TGCAGCGGCCAAACAGGGGGCGGGACTGAAGCTTTCTTT. As protein: CSGQTGGGTEAFF. The full variable domain, rest sourced from reference TRBV29-1 and TRBJ1-1, is SAVISQKPSRDICQRGTSLTIQCQVDSQVTMMFWYRQQPGQSLTLIATANQGSEATYESGFVIDKFPISRPNLTFSTLTVSNMSPEDSSIYLCSGQTGGGTEAFFGQGTRLTVV.

This clonotype was counted ten times or more. This chain connects TRBV5-1 to TRBJ1-1, with TRBD1 matching 7 bases. This CDR3 comprises 15 residues. V was pared by 4 bases and J by 4 bases, with 10 bases of the junction left unmatched. Looked up from germline, CDR1 is SGHRS and CDR2 is YFSETQ. The CDR3 protein is CASSPKTGVITEAFF. The CDR3 DNA follows: TGCGCCAGCAGCCCTAAAACAGGGGTAATCACTGAAGCTTTCTTT.

This clonotype turned up a few times. The chain employs TRBV18 and TRBJ1-2, with D uncertain. Trimming took 0 bases from V and 4 from J, leaving 15 bases between them. CDR3 length equals 16 residues. Germline loops: CDR1 KGHSH, CDR2 LQKENI. In nucleotides, the CDR3 is TGTGCCAGCTCACCACCGGTCCAGATCGGACCCTATGGCTACACCTTC. It yields the protein CASSPPVQIGPYGYTF.

V and J are TRBV4-1 and TRBJ2-7, with 9 bases matching TRBD2. This CDR3 spans 14 amino acids. V lost 2 bases and J lost 4; bases outside the gene matches: 3. In germline, CDR1 is MGHRA, CDR2 YSYEKL. The CDR3 region is CASSQLAGFYEQYF. The CDR3 region has the DNA TGCGCCAGCAGCCAACTAGCGGGGTTTTACGAGCAGTACTTC.

The V call is TRBV19, the J call TRBJ1-5, with D unclear. The V end was cut by 6 bases, the J end by 6 bases, with 18 bases between. CDR1 is LNHDA, CDR2 SQIVND, per germline (reference sequence). The length of the CDR3 is 15 residues. CDR3 DNA sequence: TGTGCCAGTAGCGGCTGGGCCGAAGAGGGTCAGCCCCAGCATTTT. This sequence encodes CASSGWAEEGQPQHF.

The chain couples TRBV12-3 or TRBV12-4 to TRBJ2-3, with 10 bases that match TRBD1. The CDR3 is 15 amino acids. Trimming at V came to 7 bases and at J to 2 bases, leaving 6 bases not matched to a gene. The CDR3 DNA sequence: TGTGCCAGCACCAAGGGACAGGGGCTCACAGATACGCAGTATTTT. Translating it yields CASTKGQGLTDTQYF.

For the CDR3, the DNA is TGTGCCAGCAGTTCCCCAACAGGAAGGAAGCTGTACGAGCAGTACTTC. This codes for CASSSPTGRKLYEQYF. J is TRBJ2-7 and V is TRBV6-2 or TRBV6-3; weak D call: TRBD1 (5 bases). With 4 bases removed from V and 4 bases from J, the gap between germline ends came to 20 bases. CDR1 and CDR2 from the germline V gene are MNHEY and SVGEGT. The CDR3 runs to 16 residues.

The chain recombines TRBV9 with TRBJ2-7, with TRBD2 as a possible D gene (6 bases). The CDR3 sequence is 14 residues long. V was pared by 0 bases and J by 7 bases, with 14 bases between. CDR1 and CDR2 from the germline V gene are SGDLS and YYNGEE. The CDR3 is CASSVAEGMGEQYF. CDR3 coding DNA: TGTGCCAGCAGCGTAGCGGAGGGGATGGGGGAGCAGTACTTC.

The genes are TRBV10-3 and TRBJ2-1; 13 bases match TRBD2. V trimming: 10 bases; J trimming: 2 bases; junction bases outside the gene matches: 2. The CDR3 spans 14 residues. Germline V CDR1 and CDR2: ENHRY, SYGVKD. The CDR3 nucleotides read TGTGCCACCGGACTAGCGGGAGCCTACAATGAGCAGTTCTTC. Translation gives CATGLAGAYNEQFF.

A few counts support this clonotype. The J gene is TRBJ2-5, the V gene TRBV5-1, with TRBD2 as a possible D gene (6 bases). V shed 0 bases and J shed 7 bases, with 13 bases lying between them. Germline V gives CDR1 SGHRS, CDR2 YFSETQ. The CDR3 totals 14 residues. CDR3 sequence reads: CASSLAGGERTQYF. CDR3 in DNA: TGCGCCAGCAGCTTGGCCGGGGGAGAAAGGACCCAGTACTTC.

This clonotype has only a few counts. The chain has TRBV6-2 or TRBV6-3 and TRBJ2-3; 7 nucleotides match TRBD1. The V gene's germline CDR1 is MNHEY and CDR2 SVGEGT. The CDR3 runs 15 residues. Germline trimming cut 0 bases from V and 8 bases from J; bases unmatched to any gene: 8. The CDR3 spells CASSYSGQGVGTQYF. As DNA, the CDR3 is TGTGCCAGCAGTTACTCCGGGCAGGGGGTTGGTACGCAGTATTTT.

This clonotype was recorded a few times. This chain links TRBV5-1 with TRBJ1-2; 7 bases are a match to TRBD1. Germline assignment: CDR1 SGHRS and CDR2 YFSETQ. J gave up 6 bases and V 2 bases, and 4 bases lay outside the gene matches. This CDR3 has 13 residues. The CDR3: CASSFTGANGYTF. Here the CDR3 DNA reads TGCGCCAGCAGCTTTACAGGGGCTAATGGCTACACCTTC.

The chain is built from TRBV3-1 and TRBJ2-5; TRBD2 matches 8 bases. In germline, CDR1 is LGHDT, CDR2 YNNKEL (reference sequence). There are 15 residues in the CDR3. Germline trimming cut 3 bases from V and 3 bases from J; bases unmatched to any gene: 6. The CDR3 loop reads CASSHGRGGKETQYF. The CDR3 bases are TGTGCCAGCAGCCACGGCCGGGGGGGCAAAGAGACCCAGTACTTC.

The chain combines TRBV9 with TRBJ2-2; 10 positions agree with TRBD1. V lost 4 bases to trimming and J lost 0 bases; unmatched junction nucleotides: 6. This CDR3 comprises 17 residues. Germline V gene sequence: CDR1 SGDLS, CDR2 YYNGEE. In nucleotides, the CDR3 is TGTGCCAGCAGCCGGCCGGGACAGGGGCCGAACACCGGGGAGCTGTTTTTT. Protein product: CASSRPGQGPNTGELFF.

The rearrangement links TRBV6-2 or TRBV6-3 to TRBJ2-7; no definite D call. The CDR3 length is 12 residues. The germline gives CDR1 MNHEY, CDR2 SVGEGT. V lost 5 bases and J lost 4, with 9 bases in between. In DNA form, the CDR3 reads TGTGCCAGCAGTCCGCACTATTACGAGCAGTACTTC. It yields the protein CASSPHYYEQYF.

The V call is TRBV20-1, the J call TRBJ2-3; D not resolved. V was trimmed by 1 base and J by 2 bases, leaving 16 bases between them. The germline gives CDR1 DFQATT, CDR2 SNEGSKA (reference sequence). There are 16 residues in the CDR3. The CDR3 spells CSARAVWKESTDTQYF. DNA for the CDR3: TGCAGTGCTAGAGCCGTATGGAAGGAATCCACAGATACGCAGTATTTT.